This T cell receptor (beta chain) stems from a study of blood T cell repertoires in COVID-19 (dated by TCRdb to 2018 to 2020). Some background on the complete study: Samples covering the acute and convalescent phases of COVID-19 were provided by collaborators in the United States, Italy and Spain. The prospective study material was composed of cDNA or gDNA derived from T cells, B-cell-depleted T cells, or PBMCs. Deeply sampled blood TCRbeta repertoires from subjects exposed to, actively infected with, or recovered from COVID-19 were included in the dataset. A freely available public database, intended as a resource for researchers studying the immune response to SARS-CoV-2, is where the repertoires were released. The samples were drawn from the first 160 participants of the ongoing ImmuneRACE study and from more than 1,000 subjects provided by 6 global collaborators. Sample metadata almost always included a de-identified subject ID, COVID-19 status, age in years and sex. Where available, HLA class I and class II types were taken from metadata supplied by the sample provider and were not determined by assay-based typing. Paper-wide results and their limitations: Clinical and demographic metadata were provided uncurated, with the amount varying by source and participant.

Samples from volunteer blood donors who had recovered from COVID-19 were contributed by a second Seattle source. Collaborating institutions collected whole blood in K2EDTA tubes following their own protocols. For TCRbeta analysis, collaborator samples were shipped as frozen whole blood, as isolated PBMCs, or as DNA extracted from either sample type. Sequences SGHTA (CDR1) and FQGTGA (CDR2) are obtained from the germline V gene. Trimming takes 5 bases off V and 8 bases off J; junction bases not matched to a gene: 4. The CDR3, from cysteine to phenylalanine, totals 13 residues. The read is trimmed to its CDR3 DNA, 39 bases read in frame from base 1. The immunoSEQ Assay, a bias-controlled multiplex PCR, was used to amplify TCRbeta CDR3 regions from genomic DNA. In the authors' own workflow: The number of nucleated cells in each sample was estimated by amplification of reference gene primers within the assay. To quantify the absolute abundance of each unique TCRbeta CDR3 rearrangement, sequence reads were collapsed and filtered. For each sample, productive Simpson clonality was calculated as the square root of Simpson's diversity index over productive rearrangements. TCRdb mirrors the immuneACCESS table, restricted to in-frame sequences. Some clones are absent from its copies; in checked studies, under half trace to an unresolved V gene, and the reason for the others is unknown. That table gives V, J and clone size, and the DNA gave D and trimming. In all, the sample holds fewer than 200,000 clones, and 80% to 90% of those were seen once. Around 19% of the sample comes from the top ten.

On this clone itself: Its antigen specificity is not known. Base qualities are not recorded, but no much larger clone differs from it by a single base.

The clonotype originates from a woman aged 70 to 79 who had recovered from COVID-19. The sequenced material came from peripheral blood. Here the chain combines TRBV7-3 and TRBJ2-1, with 9 bases in between that match TRBD2. The CDR3 region: CASSPGTSYEQFF. The nucleotide sequence reads TGTGCCAGCAGCCCCGGGACTAGCTATGAGCAGTTCTTC.